This note documents a single T cell receptor (beta chain) sequence. TCRdb's table, derived via immunoSEQ multiplex PCR, lists solely in-frame clones and lacks some. The sample carries some 57,000 clones, about 90% recorded once. The CDR3 loop spans 14 amino acids. Per germline, CDR1 KGHSH and CDR2 LQKENI. V lost 2 bases, J lost 4 bases, and 11 bases lay in between. This entry comes from a study of T cell changes during pregnancy in multiple sclerosis. The source is a female donor in good health, enrolled as a control in a pregnancy study. The input for sequencing was CD4+ T cells from peripheral blood mononuclear cells, taken after pregnancy. The rearrangement joins TRBV18 to TRBJ1-2, with D possibly being TRBD1 (6 bases). The CDR3 reads CASSPGTGPYGYTF. The CDR3 nucleotides read TGTGCCAGCTCACCAGGAACAGGGCCCTATGGCTACACCTTC.